This T cell receptor (beta chain) was profiled in a study of T-cell reconstitution after alpha-beta-depleted transplantation in children. Study results and limitations: Newly generated T cells supplied most T-cell counts and diversity one year post-transplant.

Only a few counts were recorded for this clonotype. Its antigen remains unidentified. Germline V gene sequence: CDR1 SGHTA, CDR2 FQGNSA. This CDR3 spans 15 amino acids. V dropped 5 bases and J dropped 12; count of bases not matched to a gene: 7. Unique molecular identifiers were used to barcode this TCRbeta library. From the PCR reads, TCRdb called clonotypes with MiXCR, one entry per CDR3 protein. The data show about 300,000 distinct CDR3 sequences, just over 7.5% seen once. This clonotype was obtained from a female patient aged 2-10 years who had a stem cell transplant for Fanconi anemia, so the T cells may come from the graft donor. Sequenced here: peripheral blood, sampled 360 days after TCRalphabeta/CD19-depleted stem cell transplant. This chain uses TRBV7-2 with TRBJ2-1; TRBD2 matches at 16 bases. CDR3 bases: TGTGCCAGCAGCCCGGGACTAGCGGGGGGGTGGTGGCAGTTCTTC. Amino acids: CASSPGLAGGWWQFF. Based on the CDR3 plus reference TRBV7-2 and TRBJ2-1, the full variable domain is GAGVSQSPSNKVTEKGKDVELRCDPISGHTALYWYRQSLGQGLEFLIYFQGNSAPDKSGLPSDRFSAERTGGSVSTLTIQRTQQEDSAVYLCASSPGLAGGWWQFFGPGTRLTVL.